Presented here are 30 T cell receptor beta chains from one specimen sequenced in a study of neoadjuvant anti-PD-1 for oral cavity cancer. The repertoire was sequenced with immunoSEQ multiplex PCR; TCRdb's copy has only in-frame clones and lacks some. The sample yields more than 20,000 clones, 26% seen once. Time point specified: after neoadjuvant nivolumab, at surgical resection. The material was tumor tissue, obtained after nivolumab (anti-PD-1) treatment. The origin of the receptors is a person aged 35 to 85 with oral cavity squamous cell carcinoma.

The chain recombines TRBV5-1 with TRBJ2-3, with unresolved D. Deletions cut 4 bases from V and 5 bases from J, with 11 bases between. The CDR3 runs 13 residues. Germline CDR1 SGHRS, CDR2 YFSETQ. The CDR3 coding sequence is TGCGCCAGCAGCCGGGCGGACGGAGATACGCAGTATTTT. Translation gives CASSRADGDTQYF.

The CDR3 region has the DNA TGCGCCAGCAATTTAGACCTCCAAAGCGGGGAGACCCAGTACTTC. This sequence encodes CASNLDLQSGETQYF. V is TRBV4-1 and J is TRBJ2-5, with D tentatively TRBD2 (6 bases). The CDR3 length is 15 residues. V was shortened by 7 bases and J by 5 bases, with 20 bases between the two germline ends. Germline V gene lookup returns CDR1 MGHRA and CDR2 YSYEKL.

This clone turned up a few times. CDR3 loop: CASAKKGSRNTEAFF. The CDR3 DNA follows: TGTGCCAGCGCAAAGAAAGGGTCGAGGAACACTGAAGCTTTCTTT. The chain couples TRBV6-6 to TRBJ1-1; D ambiguous. V was pared by 8 bases and J by 1 base, with 17 bases between. Germline-derived CDR1 and CDR2 are MNHNY and SVGAGI (reference sequence). The length of the CDR3 is 15 residues.

This clone was seen a handful of times. This chain links TRBV28 with TRBJ2-1; TRBD2 matches at 8 bases. Germline V CDR1 and CDR2: MDHEN, SYDVKM. J lost 15 bases, V lost 2 bases, and 6 bases had no gene match. The CDR3 runs to 12 residues. This CDR3 reads CASSLGGTRSFF. The DNA for the CDR3 is TGTGCCAGCAGTTTAGGTGGGACTAGATCGTTCTTC.

The V gene is TRBV9, the J gene TRBJ2-5; 9 bases align to TRBD2. There are 17 residues in the CDR3. V dropped 1 base and J dropped 7; count of bases not matched to a gene: 14. Germline V CDR1 and CDR2: SGDLS, YYNGEE. As DNA, the CDR3 is TGTGCCAGCAGCGTAAAATCACTAGCGGGCCCAAGAGGGACCCAGTACTTC. Amino acids: CASSVKSLAGPRGTQYF.

This clone has more than one count but fewer than ten. The rearrangement uses TRBV2 and TRBJ2-7; D call uncertain. CDR1 is SNHLY and CDR2 is FYNNEI in the germline V gene. Trimming removed 3 bases at V and 3 bases at J, with 15 bases between. This CDR3 has 15 amino acids. The CDR3 loop is CASSEARSVVYEQYF. In DNA form, the CDR3 reads TGTGCCAGCAGTGAGGCTAGGTCGGTCGTCTACGAGCAGTACTTC.

In its sample, this clone was seen a few times. The chain links TRBV29-1 to TRBJ2-5; D is perhaps TRBD1 or TRBD2 (5 bases each). The CDR3 is 13 amino acids. Germline lookup yields CDR1 SQVTM and CDR2 ANQGSEA. V lost 5 bases to trimming and J lost 3 bases, with 13 bases between them. The CDR3: CSVSGTWKETQYF. The CDR3 DNA reads TGCAGCGTTTCCGGGACGTGGAAAGAGACCCAGTACTTC.

By frequency in the sample, this clone is medium-sized (0.01 to 0.1%). The chain is built from TRBV28 and TRBJ2-4; perhaps TRBD1 as D (6 bases). V shed 6 bases and J shed 8 bases, with 17 bases lying between them. The CDR3 runs 14 residues. The germline CDR1 and CDR2 sequences are MDHEN and SYDVKM. The CDR3 region is CASSPPSGVDIQYF. In DNA, the CDR3 is TGTGCCAGCAGCCCGCCCTCAGGGGTCGACATTCAGTACTTC.

This chain joins TRBV2 and TRBJ1-2, with TRBD1 matching 7 bases. Germline CDR1 SNHLY, CDR2 FYNNEI. V lost 10 bases to trimming and J lost 7 bases; unmatched junction nucleotides: 15. CDR3 size: 14 residues. The CDR3 nucleotides are TGTGCCACCTTTTCTACAGGGGAGCGTTCTGGCTACACCTTC. This gives the protein CATFSTGERSGYTF.

The chain couples TRBV1 to TRBJ2-6. TRBV1 is listed as a pseudogene. CDR3 length: 19 amino acids. CDR3 region: CTSSQDWAGTRSGANVLTF. The CDR3 coding sequence is TGCACCAGCAGCCAAGATTGGGCAGGGACGAGATCAGGGGCCAACGTCCTGACTTTC.

This clone has more than one count but fewer than ten. The chain joins TRBV7-9 to TRBJ2-5; the match to TRBD1 covers 7 bases. CDR3 length: 14 residues. Germline CDR1 and CDR2: SEHNR and FQNEAQ (reference sequence). V trimming: 3 bases; J trimming: 2 bases; junction bases outside the gene matches: 3. Written as DNA, the CDR3 is TGTGCCAGCAGCTTCCCGGGACAGCAAGAGACCCAGTACTTC. Encoded protein: CASSFPGQQETQYF.

This clone was detected once. The chain couples TRBV30 to TRBJ2-2, with D possibly matching TRBD1 (6 bases). Trimming left V 2 bases short and J 5 bases short, with 18 bases between. The CDR3 extends over 16 amino acids. Germline values: CDR1 GTSNPN, CDR2 SVGIG (reference sequence). The CDR3 reads CAWSFTGTRGTGELFF. CDR3 sequence (DNA): TGTGCCTGGAGTTTCACCGGGACCAGGGGTACCGGGGAGCTGTTTTTT.

In this sample, this clone turned up a few times. The chain recombines TRBV7-9 with TRBJ2-7; D gene uncertain. The length of the CDR3 is 11 residues. Trimming left V 2 bases short and J 3 bases short, with 2 bases between. Germline assignment: CDR1 SEHNR and CDR2 FQNEAQ (reference sequence). CDR3 in DNA: TGTGCCAGCAGCTTAATCTACGAGCAGTACTTC. It encodes CASSLIYEQYF.

The chain combines TRBV11-2 with TRBJ2-1; tentatively, D is TRBD1 (5 bases). V dropped 4 bases and J dropped 4 bases, with 20 bases sitting between them. This CDR3 contains 17 residues. Germline CDR1 is SGHAT and CDR2 is FQNNGV. In DNA form, the CDR3 reads TGTGCCAGCAGCTCACCCCTCGTGGGGCAAGTTTACAATGAGCAGTTCTTC. Protein sequence: CASSSPLVGQVYNEQFF. The complete variable domain, with remaining parts taken from reference TRBV11-2 and TRBJ2-1, reads EAGVAQSPRYKIIEKRQSVAFWCNPISGHATLYWYQQILGQGPKLLIQFQNNGVVDDSQLPKDRFSAERLKGVDSTLKIQPAKLEDSAVYLCASSSPLVGQVYNEQFFGPGTRLTVL.

The chain is built from TRBV25-1 and TRBJ1-1; D perhaps matches TRBD1 (6 bases). The CDR3 spans 15 residues. Trimming took off 3 bases at V and 5 bases at J, with 16 bases between the two ends. Per the germline V gene, CDR1 is MGHDK and CDR2 is SYGVNS. This CDR3 is CASSDGGLWGTEAFF. DNA for the CDR3: TGTGCCAGCAGTGACGGGGGGCTCTGGGGAACTGAAGCTTTCTTT.

The chain joins TRBV27 to TRBJ2-7; D remains ambiguous. The CDR3 extends over 13 amino acids. V lost 3 bases and J 1 base, leaving 7 bases between the germline ends. Germline V gene data show CDR1 as MNHEY and CDR2 as SMNVEV (reference sequence). The CDR3 region has the DNA TGTGCCAGCAGTTTTCGGGCTTCCTACGAGCAGTACTTC. This codes for CASSFRASYEQYF.

This chain connects TRBV30 to TRBJ1-5; D unclear. Germline loops: CDR1 GTSNPN, CDR2 SVGIG (reference sequence). Trimming removed 0 bases from V and 0 bases from J, with 6 bases in between. The CDR3 runs 14 residues. DNA for the CDR3: TGTGCCTGGAGTGTACTCAGTAGCAATCAGCCCCAGCATTTT. Translated: CAWSVLSSNQPQHF.

The genes are TRBV23-1 and TRBJ1-1; maybe TRBD1 (5 bases). TRBV23-1 is classed as an ORF, of uncertain function. V was clipped by 0 bases and J by 1 base, with 9 bases between them. There are 15 residues in the CDR3. The CDR3 region has the DNA TGCGCCAGCAGTCAATCTGAGACAGCGAACACTGAAGCTTTCTTT. This encodes CASSQSETANTEAFF.

This clone showed up just once. The rearrangement joins TRBV9 to TRBJ1-1, with TRBD1 as a possible D gene (6 bases). The CDR3 length is 15 residues. Germline CDR1 and CDR2: SGDLS and YYNGEE. The V gene lost 4 bases and the J gene lost 2 bases, with 15 bases spanning the gap. The CDR3 coding sequence is TGTGCCAGCAGCCCACTGGGGGGGACAAACACTGAAGCTTTCTTT. Translated, it gives CASSPLGGTNTEAFF.

This clone was detected a few times. The V call is TRBV21-1, the J call TRBJ1-1; the table calls TRBD1, which could not be checked here. TRBV21-1 is described as a pseudogene. The CDR3 is 13 residues long. CDR3 nucleotide sequence: TGTGCCACGCAAGGACAGCTTCGACCTGAAGCTTTCTTT. Its translation: CATQGQLRPEAFF.

The chain carries TRBV7-9 and TRBJ2-7; D is undetermined. Germline V CDR1 and CDR2: SEHNR, FQNEAQ (reference sequence). The CDR3 loop spans 15 amino acids. The ends were cut back, 1 base at V and 6 bases at J, with 16 bases in the middle. The CDR3: CASSLEPFGPSEQYF. The CDR3 DNA reads as TGTGCCAGCAGCTTAGAGCCGTTCGGACCTAGCGAGCAGTACTTC.

This chain uses TRBV9 with TRBJ1-3; no firm D call. The CDR3 totals 13 residues. V was cut by 1 base and J by 1 base, with 3 bases left in between. From germline, CDR1 is SGDLS and CDR2 YYNGEE. CDR3 nucleotide sequence: TGTGCCAGCAGCGTAACGTCTGGAAACACCATATATTTT. Translated, it gives CASSVTSGNTIYF.

The chain recombines TRBV7-2 with TRBJ2-5; 7 bases are a match to TRBD2. V gave up 3 bases and J gave up 0 bases; unmatched junction bases: 4. The length of the CDR3 is 15 residues. Germline V gives CDR1 SGHTA, CDR2 FQGNSA. Here the CDR3 reads CASSFVGGNQETQYF. In DNA form, the CDR3 reads TGTGCCAGCAGCTTCGTCGGGGGGAACCAAGAGACCCAGTACTTC.

This clone was observed a handful of times. The V gene is TRBV4-1, the J gene TRBJ2-7, with TRBD2 matching over 8 bases. Trimming at V came to 1 base and at J to 2 bases, leaving 4 bases not matched to a gene. CDR3 length: 15 residues. Germline V lookup: CDR1 MGHRA, CDR2 YSYEKL. CDR3 nucleotide sequence: TGCGCCAGCAGCCAAGGTCCAGCGGGAGCCTACGAGCAGTACTTC. This encodes CASSQGPAGAYEQYF.

V and J are TRBV6-5 and TRBJ1-1; D unclear. V lost 0 bases, J lost 0 bases, and 5 bases lay in between. Germline V lookup: CDR1 MNHEY, CDR2 SVGAGI. This CDR3 contains 14 residues. The CDR3: CASSYSEMNTEAFF. The CDR3 DNA reads TGTGCCAGCAGTTACTCAGAAATGAACACTGAAGCTTTCTTT.

The chain carries TRBV28 and TRBJ2-5; D gene uncertain. The CDR3 runs to 13 residues. Per the germline V gene, CDR1 is MDHEN and CDR2 is SYDVKM. Trimming left V 5 bases short and J 5 bases short, with 12 bases between. The CDR3 DNA is TGTGCCAGCAGTAACAGTCCCGGGGAGACCCAGTACTTC. Translating it yields CASSNSPGETQYF.

This chain links TRBV30 with TRBJ2-3; D perhaps matches TRBD2 (5 bases). The CDR3 is 13 amino acids. V dropped 1 base and J dropped 6 bases, with 11 bases sitting between them. The germline CDR1 and CDR2 sequences are GTSNPN and SVGIG (reference sequence). CDR3 residues: CAWSAGLDDTQYF. In DNA, the CDR3 is TGTGCCTGGAGTGCAGGACTGGACGATACGCAGTATTTT.

This clone was recorded a few times. The chain carries TRBV7-9 and TRBJ1-2; the match to TRBD1 covers 10 bases. Germline V gene lookup returns CDR1 SEHNR and CDR2 FQNEAQ (reference sequence). V shed 4 bases, J shed 2 bases, and the junction held 4 bases outside the gene matches. The CDR3 length is 15 residues. The chain's CDR3 is CASSSWTGGNYGYTF. In DNA form, the CDR3 reads TGTGCCAGCAGCTCCTGGACAGGGGGGAACTATGGCTACACCTTC.

The J gene is TRBJ1-5, the V gene TRBV6-6; D unclear. CDR1 is MNHNY and CDR2 is SVGAGI in the germline V gene (reference sequence). Trimming cost V 6 bases and J 4 bases, with 19 bases left between them. The CDR3 contains 16 residues. The CDR3 bases are TGTGCCAGCAGCACATTTGGGATTGCGGGAAATCAGCCCCAGCATTTT. It codes for CASSTFGIAGNQPQHF.

By share, this clone counts as medium-sized. This chain links TRBV12-5 with TRBJ2-1; weak D call: TRBD1 (9 bases). Germline V gives CDR1 LGHNT, CDR2 FRNRAP. Trimming pared 9 bases from V and 4 bases from J, leaving 16 bases between. The CDR3 spans 14 residues. CDR3: CASVAGQGYNEQFF. CDR3 DNA sequence: TGTGCTAGCGTAGCGGGACAGGGTTACAATGAGCAGTTCTTC.